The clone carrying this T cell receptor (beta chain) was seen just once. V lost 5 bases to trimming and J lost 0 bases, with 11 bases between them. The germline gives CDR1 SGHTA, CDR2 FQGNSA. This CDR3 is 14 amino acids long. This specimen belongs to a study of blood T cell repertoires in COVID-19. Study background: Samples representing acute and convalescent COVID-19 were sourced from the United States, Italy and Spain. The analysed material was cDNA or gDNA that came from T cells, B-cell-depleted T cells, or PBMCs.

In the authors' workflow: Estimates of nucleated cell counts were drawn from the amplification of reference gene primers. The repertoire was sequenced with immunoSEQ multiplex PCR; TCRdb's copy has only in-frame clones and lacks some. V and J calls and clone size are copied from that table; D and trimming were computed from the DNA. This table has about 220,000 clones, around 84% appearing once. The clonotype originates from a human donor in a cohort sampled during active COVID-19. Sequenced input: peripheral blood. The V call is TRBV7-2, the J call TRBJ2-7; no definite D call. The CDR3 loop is CASSPDRSSYEQYF. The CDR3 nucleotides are TGTGCCAGCAGCCCCGACCGGAGCTCCTACGAGCAGTACTTC.